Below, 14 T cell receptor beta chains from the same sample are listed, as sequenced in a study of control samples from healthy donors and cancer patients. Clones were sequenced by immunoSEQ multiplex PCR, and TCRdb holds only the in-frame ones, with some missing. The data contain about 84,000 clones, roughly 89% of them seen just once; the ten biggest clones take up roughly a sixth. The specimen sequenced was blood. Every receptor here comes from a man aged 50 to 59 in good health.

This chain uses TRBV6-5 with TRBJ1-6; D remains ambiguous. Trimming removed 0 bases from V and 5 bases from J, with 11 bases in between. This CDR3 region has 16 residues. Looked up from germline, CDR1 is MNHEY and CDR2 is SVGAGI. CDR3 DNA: TGTGCCAGCAGTTACTCGGGCAGCCTTAATAATTCACCCCTCCACTTT. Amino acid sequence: CASSYSGSLNNSPLHF.

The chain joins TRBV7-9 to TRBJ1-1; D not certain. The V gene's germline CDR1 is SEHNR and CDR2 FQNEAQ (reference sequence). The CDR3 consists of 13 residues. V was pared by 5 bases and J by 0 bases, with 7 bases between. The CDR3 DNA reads TGTGCCAGCAGCCTTCCTATGAACACTGAAGCTTTCTTT. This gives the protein CASSLPMNTEAFF.

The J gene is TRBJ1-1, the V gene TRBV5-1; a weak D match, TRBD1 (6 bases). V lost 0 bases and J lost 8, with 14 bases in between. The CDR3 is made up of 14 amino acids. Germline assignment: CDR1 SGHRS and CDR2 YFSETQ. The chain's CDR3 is CASSLVQGNGEAFF. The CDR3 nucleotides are TGCGCCAGCAGCTTGGTACAGGGTAATGGGGAAGCTTTCTTT.

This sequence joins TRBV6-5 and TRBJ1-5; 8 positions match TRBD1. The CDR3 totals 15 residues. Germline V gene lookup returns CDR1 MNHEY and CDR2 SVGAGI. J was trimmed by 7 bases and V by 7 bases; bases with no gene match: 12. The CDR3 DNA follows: TGTGCCAGCACCACAGGGACAGGCGTAGGACAGCCCCAGCATTTT. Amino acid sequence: CASTTGTGVGQPQHF.

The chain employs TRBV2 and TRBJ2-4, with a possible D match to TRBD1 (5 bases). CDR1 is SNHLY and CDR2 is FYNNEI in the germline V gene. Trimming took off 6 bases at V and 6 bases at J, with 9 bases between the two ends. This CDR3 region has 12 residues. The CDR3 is CASRDILNIQYF. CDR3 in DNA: TGTGCCAGCAGGGACATCCTAAACATTCAGTACTTC.

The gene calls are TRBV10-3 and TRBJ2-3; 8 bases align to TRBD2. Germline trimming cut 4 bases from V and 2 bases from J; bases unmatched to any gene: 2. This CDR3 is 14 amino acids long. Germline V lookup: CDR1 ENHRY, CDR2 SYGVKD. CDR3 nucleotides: TGTGCCATCAGTGTAGCGGGGCTCACAGATACGCAGTATTTT. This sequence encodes CAISVAGLTDTQYF.

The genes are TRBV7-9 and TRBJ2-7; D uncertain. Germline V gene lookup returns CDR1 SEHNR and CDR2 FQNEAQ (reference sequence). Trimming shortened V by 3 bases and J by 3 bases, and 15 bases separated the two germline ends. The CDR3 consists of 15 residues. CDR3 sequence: CASSLSSSPGYEQYF. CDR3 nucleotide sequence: TGTGCCAGCAGCTTGAGTTCAAGTCCGGGCTACGAGCAGTACTTC.

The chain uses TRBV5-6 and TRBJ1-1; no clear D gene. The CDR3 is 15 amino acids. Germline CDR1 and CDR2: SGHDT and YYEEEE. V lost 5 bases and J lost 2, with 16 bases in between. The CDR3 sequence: CASSYHLPYNTEAFF. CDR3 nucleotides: TGTGCCAGCAGTTATCATCTCCCTTATAACACTGAAGCTTTCTTT.

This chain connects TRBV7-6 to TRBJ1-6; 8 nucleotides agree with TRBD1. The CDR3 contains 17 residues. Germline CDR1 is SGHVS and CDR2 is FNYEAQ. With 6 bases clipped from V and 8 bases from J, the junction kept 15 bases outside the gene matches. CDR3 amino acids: CASRRSGQGMWYSPLHF. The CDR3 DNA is TGTGCCAGCAGACGCAGCGGACAGGGCATGTGGTATTCACCCCTCCACTTT.

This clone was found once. The CDR3 DNA follows: TGTGCCAGCAGCCAGCGGAGGGGACAGGGTTTTGGCTACACCTTC. The encoded protein is CASSQRRGQGFGYTF. The rearrangement joins TRBV3-1 (or the pseudogene TRBV3-2) to TRBJ1-2, with 9 bases aligning to TRBD1. The germline V gene has CDR1 LGHDT and CDR2 YNNKEL (reference sequence). Trimming cost V 3 bases and J 7 bases; bases outside gene matches: 9. The CDR3 covers 15 residues.

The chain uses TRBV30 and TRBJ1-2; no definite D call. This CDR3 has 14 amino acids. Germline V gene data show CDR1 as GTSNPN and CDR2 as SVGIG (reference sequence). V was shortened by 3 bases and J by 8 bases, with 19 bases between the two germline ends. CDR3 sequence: CAWSAPNSDGGYTF. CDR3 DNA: TGTGCCTGGAGCGCCCCCAACTCCGACGGAGGCTACACCTTC.

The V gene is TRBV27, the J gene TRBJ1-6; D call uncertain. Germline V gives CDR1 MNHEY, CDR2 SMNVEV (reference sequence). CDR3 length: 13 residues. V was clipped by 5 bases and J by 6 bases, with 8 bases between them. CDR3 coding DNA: TGTGCCAGCAGTAGGACTGCTAATTCACCCCTCCACTTT. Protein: CASSRTANSPLHF.

For the CDR3, the DNA is TGTGCCAGCAGCGGGTTGGAGTCCTACGAGCAGTACTTC. This translates into CASSGLESYEQYF. The chain couples TRBV2 to TRBJ2-7; D not resolved. The V and J ends lost 6 bases and 1 base respectively, with 10 bases between them. Germline V lookup: CDR1 SNHLY, CDR2 FYNNEI. The CDR3 has 13 residues.

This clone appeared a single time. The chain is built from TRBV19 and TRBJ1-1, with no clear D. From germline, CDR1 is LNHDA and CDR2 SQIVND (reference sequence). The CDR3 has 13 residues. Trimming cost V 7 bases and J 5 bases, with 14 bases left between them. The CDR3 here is CASNQHPLTEAFF. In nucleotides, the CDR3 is TGTGCCAGTAACCAACACCCGTTGACTGAAGCTTTCTTT. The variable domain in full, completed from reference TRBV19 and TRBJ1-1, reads DGGITQSPKYLFRKEGQNVTLSCEQNLNHDAMYWYRQDPGQGLRLIYYSQIVNDFQKGDIAEGYSVSREKKESFPLTVTSAQKNPTAFYLCASNQHPLTEAFFGQGTRLTVV.